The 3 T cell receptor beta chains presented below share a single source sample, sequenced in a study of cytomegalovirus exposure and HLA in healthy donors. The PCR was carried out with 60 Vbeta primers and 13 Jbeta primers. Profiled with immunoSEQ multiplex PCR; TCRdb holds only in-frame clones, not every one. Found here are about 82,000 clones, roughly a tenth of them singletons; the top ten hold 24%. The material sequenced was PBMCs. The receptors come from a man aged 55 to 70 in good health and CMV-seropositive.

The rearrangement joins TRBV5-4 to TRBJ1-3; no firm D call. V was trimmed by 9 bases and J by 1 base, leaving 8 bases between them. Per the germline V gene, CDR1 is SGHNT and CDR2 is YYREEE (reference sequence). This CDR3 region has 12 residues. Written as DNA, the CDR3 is TGTGCCACCAGGAGATCTGGAAACACCATATATTTT. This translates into CATRRSGNTIYF.

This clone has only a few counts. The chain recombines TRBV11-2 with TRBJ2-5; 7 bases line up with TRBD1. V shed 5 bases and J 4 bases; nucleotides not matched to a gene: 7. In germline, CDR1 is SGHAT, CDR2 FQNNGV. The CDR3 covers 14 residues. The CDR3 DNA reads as TGTGCCAGCAGCAGACAGGGTCTTTTAGAGACCCAGTACTTC. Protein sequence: CASSRQGLLETQYF.

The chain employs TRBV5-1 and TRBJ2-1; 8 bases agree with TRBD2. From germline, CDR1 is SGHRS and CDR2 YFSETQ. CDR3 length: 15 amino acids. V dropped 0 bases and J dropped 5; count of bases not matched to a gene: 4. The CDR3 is CASSLVTSGNNEQFF. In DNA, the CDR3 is TGCGCCAGCAGCTTGGTCACTAGCGGAAACAATGAGCAGTTCTTC.